This T cell receptor beta chain was captured in a study of cytomegalovirus exposure and HLA in healthy donors. In the study overall: A subsequent analysis reported that the 95 to 150 validation repertoires were produced on the same platform that had also been used for the 666 first-cohort repertoires.

Repertoires were generated with immunoSEQ multiplex PCR, while TCRdb's copy carries only in-frame clones and drops some. The table lists around 120,000 clones, roughly nine tenths of them singletons. Regarding this clone: Antigen specificity is unknown.

Study-level points and caveats: Cytomegalovirus status was reportedly diagnosed by the classifier with high specificity and sensitivity. Three chains linked to CMV were shown in vitro to be specific for CMV antigens.

From the roughly 120-subject validation cohort, which was separate from the roughly 700-subject first cohort, the donors were drawn. V was clipped by 0 bases and J by 4 bases, with 13 bases between them. This CDR3 region has 15 residues. CDR1 SGHRS and CDR2 YFSETQ come from the germline V gene. The V gene is TRBV5-1, the J gene TRBJ1-1; tentatively, D is TRBD1 (5 bases). Sequencing used PBMCs. This TCR was sampled from a man younger than 35 in good health and CMV-seropositive. CDR3 protein: CASSLAFSGITEAFF. Here the CDR3 DNA reads TGCGCCAGCAGCTTGGCGTTTTCAGGGATCACTGAAGCTTTCTTT.